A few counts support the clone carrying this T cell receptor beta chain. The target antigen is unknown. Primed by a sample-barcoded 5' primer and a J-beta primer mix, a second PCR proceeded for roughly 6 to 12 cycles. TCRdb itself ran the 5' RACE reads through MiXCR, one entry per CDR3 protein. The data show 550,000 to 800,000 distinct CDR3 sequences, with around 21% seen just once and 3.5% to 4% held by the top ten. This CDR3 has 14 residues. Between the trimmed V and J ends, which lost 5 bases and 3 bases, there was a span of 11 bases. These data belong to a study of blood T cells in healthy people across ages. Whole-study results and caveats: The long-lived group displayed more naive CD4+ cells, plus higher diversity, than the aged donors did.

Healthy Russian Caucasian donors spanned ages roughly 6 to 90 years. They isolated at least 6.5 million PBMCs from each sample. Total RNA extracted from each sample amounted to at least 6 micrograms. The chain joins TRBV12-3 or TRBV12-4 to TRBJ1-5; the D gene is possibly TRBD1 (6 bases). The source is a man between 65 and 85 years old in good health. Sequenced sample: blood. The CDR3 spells CASSQDSLNQPQHF. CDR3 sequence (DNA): TGTGCCAGCAGTCAGGACAGTCTCAATCAGCCCCAGCATTTT.